A selection of T cell receptor beta chains follows, all from one sample in a study of T cells after posttransplantation cyclophosphamide. TCRdb's table, derived via immunoSEQ multiplex PCR, lists solely in-frame clones and lacks some. The sample has under 3,500 clones, 70% to 75% seen once. Sample: PBMCs. These TCRs come from a man aged 30-40 years with a blood cancer, CMV-positive, and with a related stem cell donor. CDR3s include the opening cysteine and the closing phenylalanine or tryptophan. Clone size is shown for a subset of rows, as once, few, many or a class of expanded clone.

V	size	J	CDR3
TRBV19	-	TRBJ1-2	CASRFDRRYGYTF
TRBV28	medium-sized	TRBJ1-6	CASRPDRGSSPLHF
TRBV11-2	-	TRBJ2-1	CASSLSGSSYNEQFF
TRBV6-1	-	TRBJ2-5	CASSAGQVSQETQYF
TRBV10-3	-	TRBJ2-7	CAISEDKRTYEQYF
TRBV30	-	TRBJ2-1	CAWTRLAAEQFF
TRBV6-5	once	TRBJ1-2	CASSSRQGLNYGYTF
TRBV5-5	once	TRBJ1-2	CASLGQTVHGYTF
TRBV28	-	-	CASGTALYEQYF
TRBV19	-	TRBJ2-5	CASSIGGGRETQYF
TRBV4-3	once	TRBJ2-6	CASSQDLFQEDSLFSGANVLTF
TRBV18	-	TRBJ2-3	CASSPWTSGSKRSTDTQYF
TRBV19	-	TRBJ2-4	CASSIGGTSGSLRMAKNIQYF
TRBV19	few	TRBJ1-3	CASSARGLSGNTIYF
TRBV5-1	-	TRBJ2-5	CASSLGTGWTSGGASETQYF
TRBV6-1	once	TRBJ1-5	CASRSPGNQPQHF
TRBV5-1	-	TRBJ1-2	CASSLFAGENVGYTF
TRBV7-9	-	TRBJ2-2	CASSLGGTSRNTGELFF
TRBV15	-	TRBJ1-5	CATSEQGAPNQPQHF
TRBV7-2	once	TRBJ2-3	CASSLDRRTDTQYF
TRBV19	-	TRBJ2-2	CASRPPQGATGELFF
TRBV10-3	-	TRBJ1-2	CAISPAVPFYGYTF
TRBV5-1	-	TRBJ2-1	CASSLGGINYNEQFF
TRBV7-8	-	TRBJ1-2	CASRTGTGIGGYTF
TRBV5-6	-	TRBJ1-2	CASSLPANYGYTF
TRBV4-2	-	TRBJ2-7	CASSQGGQAYEQYF
TRBV5-1	-	TRBJ2-5	CASSPDRVGQETQYF
TRBV6-5	-	TRBJ2-7	CASRPTLARGEQYF
TRBV6-5	-	TRBJ1-5	CASSPGTVNQPQHF
TRBV5-5	-	TRBJ2-7	CASGLAGIYEQYF
TRBV6-6	few	TRBJ1-4	CASSYSGEGEKLFF
TRBV5-4	-	TRBJ2-3	CASSLVSSGWTDTQYF